The clone carrying this T cell receptor (beta chain) was counted only a few times. Antigen unknown. The record originates from a study of beta chain features in type 1 diabetes. Study results and limitations: There was a moderate but significant shortening of TCRB CDR3s in all four CD4+ subsets of Type 1 diabetes patients.

The authors reverse transcribed all of the isolated RNA, so sequencing captured expressed TCRB transcripts. The assay was immunoSEQ multiplex PCR, and TCRdb's table has in-frame clones only and misses some. The sample has hundreds of thousands of clones; about 15% are singletons. The V gene's germline CDR1 is MDHEN and CDR2 SYDVKM. The CDR3 covers 13 residues. Trimming removed 3 bases at V and 6 bases at J, with 9 bases between. This sequence was found in a man aged 18-30 years with type 1 diabetes. The genes are TRBV28 and TRBJ1-5, with D unresolved. Specimen: naive CD4+ T cells from blood. This CDR3 is CASSFAAPQPQHF. CDR3 nucleotides: TGTGCCAGCAGTTTCGCCGCGCCTCAGCCCCAGCATTTT.